This passage covers 7 T cell receptor beta chains from one sample sequenced in a study of cytomegalovirus exposure and HLA in healthy donors. Sequencing used immunoSEQ multiplex PCR; TCRdb keeps in-frame clones, though not all of them. The sample yields 65,000 to 80,000 clones, 94% seen once. The sample comprised PBMCs. The receptors shown here come from a woman under 30 in good health and CMV-seropositive.

The chain is built from TRBV4-1 and TRBJ2-3; 9 bases line up with TRBD2. The CDR3 contains 15 residues. Germline CDR1 reads MGHRA; CDR2 reads YSYEKL. The junction had 5 bases not matched to a gene; V was cut back by 1 base and J by 6 bases. CDR3 nucleotides: TGCGCCAGCAGCCAAGTTAGCGGGAGTAGGGATACGCAGTATTTT. Its protein is CASSQVSGSRDTQYF.

CDR3 bases: TGTGCCAGCACTCGTGGACAGGGTACAGATACGCAGTATTTT. Translated: CASTRGQGTDTQYF. The J gene is TRBJ2-3, the V gene TRBV6-1, with 8 bases lining up with TRBD1. Per germline, CDR1 MNHNS and CDR2 SASEGT. This CDR3 region has 14 residues. The J segment lost 3 bases and the V segment lost 7 bases, leaving 6 bases of the junction unmatched.

This chain links TRBV27 with TRBJ1-6; perhaps TRBD1 as D (5 bases). V lost 3 bases, J lost 8 bases, and 17 bases lay in between. Germline values: CDR1 MNHEY, CDR2 SMNVEV (reference sequence). The CDR3 length is 16 residues. The CDR3 DNA is TGTGCCAGCAGTTTCGCTCGGAGGGTCAGGGATTCACCCCTCCACTTT. As protein: CASSFARRVRDSPLHF.

The chain has TRBV4-3 and TRBJ2-2; D gene ambiguous. This CDR3 contains 16 residues. V was pared by 0 bases and J by 7 bases, with 15 bases between. The V gene's germline CDR1 is LGHNA and CDR2 YSLEER. CDR3 in amino acids: CASSQDRQLYGGELFF. In DNA form, the CDR3 reads TGCGCCAGCAGCCAAGACAGGCAGTTATATGGCGGGGAGCTGTTTTTT.

The chain uses TRBV5-6 and TRBJ2-7; TRBD1 might be the D (6 bases). Germline values: CDR1 SGHDT, CDR2 YYEEEE. The CDR3 length is 13 residues. V lost 6 bases and J lost 3, with 13 bases in between. Here the CDR3 DNA reads TGTGCCAGCACCAGAGACAGGTACTACGAGCAGTACTTC. It yields the protein CASTRDRYYEQYF.

This chain uses TRBV30 with TRBJ1-5; D is unclear. V shed 0 bases and J shed 7 bases, with 10 bases lying between them. Germline CDR1 GTSNPN, CDR2 SVGIG (reference sequence). This CDR3 has 13 amino acids. CDR3 bases: TGTGCCTGGAGTGTAAGTGGGGAGCAGCCCCAGCATTTT. This sequence encodes CAWSVSGEQPQHF.

This clone occurred a few times. The chain couples TRBV18 to TRBJ1-2; TRBD1 matches at 7 bases. The CDR3 has 13 residues. Germline CDR1 and CDR2: KGHSH and LQKENI. J was trimmed by 9 bases and V by 3 bases; bases with no gene match: 7. CDR3 nucleotide sequence: TGTGCCAGCTCACCTGGACAGGAGAACAGCTACACCTTC. Residues: CASSPGQENSYTF.